Listed below are T cell receptor beta chains from one sample, sequenced in a study of post-analysis software for immune sequencing data. MiXCR, applied by TCRdb to the PCR reads, yields one record per CDR3 protein. The sample lists roughly 540,000 distinct CDR3 sequences, about a third occurring once. The sequenced sample was blood. The receptors originated from a girl aged 2-17 years with multiple sclerosis. The CDR3 runs from the conserved cysteine through the conserved F or W. A D gene is named only where the DNA matches it firmly. Not all rows give a size; the values are once, few, many and, for expanded clones, a class.

size	D	V	J	CDR3	DNA
.	.	TRBV9	TRBJ1-1	CASTLLAGQSNTEAFF	TGTGCCAGCACTCTTCTAGCTGGGCAGTCGAACACTGAAGCTTTCTTT
.	TRBD1	TRBV12-3/TRBV12-4	TRBJ1-2	CASDRVRRGYTF	TGTGCTTCGGACAGGGTGAGGAGAGGCTACACCTTC
few	TRBD1	TRBV5-1	TRBJ2-7	CASSLWTGGSSYEQYF	TGCGCCAGCAGCCTATGGACAGGGGGGAGCTCCTACGAGCAGTACTTC
.	.	TRBV25-1	TRBJ2-7	CASSERTGLGGREQYF	TGTGCCAGCAGTGAACGTACCGGTTTGGGGGGTAGGGAGCAGTACTTC
.	TRBD2	TRBV5-4	TRBJ2-1	CASSSGTSGGAWYNEQFF	TGTGCCAGCAGCAGCGGGACTAGCGGGGGGGCCTGGTACAATGAGCAGTTCTTC
few	.	TRBV6-1	TRBJ1-2	CASSEAGTAGYGYTF	TGTGCCAGCAGTGAAGCGGGGACCGCAGGCTATGGCTACACCTTC
few	.	TRBV5-1	TRBJ2-4	CASSLPGTLNIQYF	TGCGCCAGCAGCCTACCCGGGACCTTAAACATTCAGTACTTC
.	.	TRBV4-1	TRBJ2-1	CASSHAGGNYNEQFF	TGCGCCAGCAGTCATGCAGGGGGGAATTACAATGAGCAGTTCTTC
.	TRBD2	TRBV28	TRBJ2-3	CASSFPAGGAGDTQYF	TGTGCCAGCAGTTTCCCCGCGGGAGGGGCTGGAGATACGCAGTATTTT
few	TRBD1	TRBV5-1	TRBJ1-2	CASSLGTGSYGYTF	TGCGCCAGCAGCTTGGGGACAGGCTCCTATGGCTACACCTTC
.	TRBD1	TRBV24-1	TRBJ2-1	CATSEGTVSPSDEQFF	TGTGCCACCAGTGAGGGGACAGTATCACCGAGCGATGAGCAGTTCTTC
.	.	TRBV5-1	TRBJ1-5	CASSPGVLSNQPQHF	TGCGCCAGCAGCCCAGGGGTTCTTAGCAATCAGCCCCAGCATTTT
.	.	TRBV9	TRBJ1-1	CASSPGGRSGAFF	TGTGCCAGCAGCCCCGGAGGGAGATCGGGAGCTTTCTTT
few	TRBD2	TRBV7-8	TRBJ2-3	CASSSYREADTQYF	TGTGCCAGCAGCTCCTACCGGGAGGCAGATACGCAGTATTTT
.	.	TRBV7-9	TRBJ2-1	CASSLKRLGDNEQFF	TGTGCCAGCAGCTTAAAGAGGCTAGGGGACAATGAGCAGTTCTTC
once	.	TRBV4-1	TRBJ2-5	CASSDQVQETQYF	TGCGCCAGCAGCGACCAGGTCCAAGAGACCCAGTACTTC
.	.	TRBV7-9	TRBJ1-2	CASSLLPRPEGYTF	TGTGCCAGCAGCTTATTGCCGAGGCCTGAGGGCTACACCTTC
.	.	TRBV12-3/TRBV12-4	TRBJ1-2	CASSPLQGFFGYTF	TGTGCCAGCAGTCCGCTACAGGGTTTTTTTGGCTACACCTTC
.	.	TRBV12-3/TRBV12-4	TRBJ2-7	CASSFSRGKPYEQYF	TGTGCCAGCAGTTTTAGTCGGGGAAAGCCATACGAGCAGTACTTC
few	.	TRBV9	TRBJ1-1	CASSVAPGNEAFF	TGTGCCAGCAGCGTAGCCCCAGGCAATGAAGCTTTCTTT
.	TRBD2	TRBV15	TRBJ2-3	CATSTEINSGVGDTQYF	TGTGCCACCAGCACCGAGATAAATAGCGGGGTGGGAGATACGCAGTATTTT
.	.	TRBV3-1	TRBJ1-2	CASSQEGSRYGYTF	TGTGCCAGCAGCCAAGAAGGTAGCCGATATGGCTACACCTTC
.	.	TRBV12-3/TRBV12-4	TRBJ1-2	CASSPGPRFGNYGYTF	TGTGCCAGCAGCCCGGGCCCGAGGTTTGGTAACTATGGCTACACCTTC
.	TRBD1	TRBV5-1	TRBJ1-1	CASSLGQGFTEAFF	TGCGCCAGCAGCTTGGGACAGGGGTTCACTGAAGCTTTCTTT
.	.	TRBV6-6	TRBJ1-6	CATARSTGRHSPLHF	TGTGCCACCGCGAGGTCGACAGGACGACATTCACCCCTCCACTTT
.	TRBD2	TRBV10-2	TRBJ2-2	CATPSGTSGGWNTGELFF	TGCGCCACCCCCTCCGGGACTAGCGGGGGGTGGAACACCGGGGAGCTGTTTTTT
.	TRBD2	TRBV2	TRBJ2-1	CASSEQGGGAYNEQFF	TGTGCCAGCAGTGAACAGGGCGGGGGGGCCTACAATGAGCAGTTCTTC
.	.	TRBV7-2	TRBJ1-2	CASAGPPNYGYTF	TGTGCCAGCGCCGGACCTCCGAACTATGGCTACACCTTC
.	.	TRBV13	TRBJ1-2	CASSLLGRPNYGYTF	TGTGCCAGCAGCTTACTTGGCAGACCGAACTATGGCTACACCTTC
.	TRBD1	TRBV29-1	TRBJ1-1	CSAGDLGQVGEAFF	TGCAGCGCTGGGGACCTGGGACAGGTTGGAGAAGCTTTCTTT
few	.	TRBV11-2	TRBJ1-1	CASSLIGHTNTEAFF	TGTGCCAGCAGCTTAATTGGACATACGAACACTGAAGCTTTCTTT
few	.	TRBV19	TRBJ1-1	CASRTFQGGTEAFF	TGTGCCAGTAGGACATTCCAGGGTGGCACTGAAGCTTTCTTT
few	TRBD2	TRBV25-1	TRBJ2-2	CASSEYAGANTGELFF	TGTGCCAGCAGTGAATACGCGGGGGCGAACACCGGGGAGCTGTTTTTT
.	.	TRBV6-6	TRBJ2-1	CASSRTGPVQFF	TGTGCCAGCAGTCGTACAGGGCCCGTGCAGTTCTTC
.	.	TRBV7-6	TRBJ2-7	CASSLADTRWQGGSYEQYF	TGTGCCAGCAGCTTAGCCGATACTCGGTGGCAGGGCGGCTCCTACGAGCAGTACTTC
few	.	TRBV6-1	TRBJ1-1	CASSEIGTVAFF	TGTGCCAGCAGTGAGATCGGGACCGTGGCTTTCTTT
.	TRBD1	TRBV20-1	TRBJ2-5	CSVRAGGDQETQYF	TGCAGTGTTAGGGCAGGGGGCGACCAAGAGACCCAGTACTTC
.	.	TRBV7-6	TRBJ2-5	CASSLSRVQETQYF	TGTGCCAGCAGCCTGTCCAGGGTCCAAGAGACCCAGTACTTC
few	.	TRBV9	TRBJ2-1	CASSVDGGTYNEQFF	TGTGCCAGCAGCGTAGACGGGGGGACATACAATGAGCAGTTCTTC
.	.	TRBV6-6	TRBJ2-3	CASSPQDVYTDTQYF	TGTGCCAGCAGTCCCCAAGACGTCTACACGGATACGCAGTATTTT
few	.	TRBV10-3	TRBJ2-7	CAISYRQQGDEQYF	TGTGCCATCAGTTATCGTCAACAGGGTGACGAGCAGTACTTC
few	TRBD2	TRBV3-1	TRBJ2-1	CASSQGLAGSYNEQFF	TGTGCCAGCAGCCAAGGACTAGCGGGGTCCTACAATGAGCAGTTCTTC
.	.	TRBV15	TRBJ2-6	CATSSRDTLSGANVLTF	TGTGCCACCAGCTCCCGGGACACCCTATCTGGGGCCAACGTCCTGACTTTC
.	.	TRBV25-1	TRBJ1-2	CASSESGSNYGYTF	TGTGCCAGCAGTGAATCGGGATCAAACTATGGCTACACCTTC
.	.	TRBV7-9	TRBJ1-1	CASSLAGPGADTEAFF	TGTGCCAGCAGCTTAGCTGGTCCGGGGGCGGACACTGAAGCTTTCTTT
.	TRBD2	TRBV6-6	TRBJ2-7	CASSRTSGRAGYEQYF	TGTGCCAGCAGCCGGACTAGCGGGAGGGCCGGGTACGAGCAGTACTTC
.	TRBD1	TRBV5-1	TRBJ2-1	CASSTGTAGAGEQFF	TGCGCCAGCAGCACCGGGACAGCCGGAGCCGGTGAGCAGTTCTTC
.	.	TRBV20-1	TRBJ2-7	CSASLEGGEQYF	TGCAGTGCTAGTTTGGAGGGGGGGGAGCAGTACTTC
many	TRBD1	TRBV12-3/TRBV12-4	TRBJ2-7	CASSLDRGDYEQYF	TGTGCCAGCAGTTTGGACAGGGGAGACTACGAGCAGTACTTC
.	TRBD1	TRBV5-1	TRBJ1-1	CASSLGTGVNTEAFF	TGCGCCAGCAGCTTAGGGACAGGGGTTAACACTGAAGCTTTCTTT
.	.	TRBV10-2	TRBJ2-5	CASSEPGVGSGETQYF	TGCGCCAGCAGTGAGCCCGGGGTCGGGTCCGGAGAGACCCAGTACTTC